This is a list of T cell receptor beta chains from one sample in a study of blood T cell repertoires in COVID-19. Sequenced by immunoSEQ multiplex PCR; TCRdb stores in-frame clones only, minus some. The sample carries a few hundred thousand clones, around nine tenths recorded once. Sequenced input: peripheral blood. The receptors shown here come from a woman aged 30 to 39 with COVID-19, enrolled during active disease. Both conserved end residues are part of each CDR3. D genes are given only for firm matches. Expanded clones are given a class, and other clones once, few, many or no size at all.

CDR3: CSAGKLYPGQGYGYTF; DNA: TGCAGCGCCGGCAAACTCTACCCGGGACAGGGCTATGGCTACACCTTC; J: TRBJ1-2; length: 16; V: TRBV29-1; D: TRBD1; size: .
CDR3: CASSWPSGGNNEQFF; DNA: TGTGCCAGCTCATGGCCTAGCGGGGGGAACAATGAGCAGTTCTTC; J: TRBJ2-1; length: 15; V: TRBV18; D: TRBD2; size: .
CDR3: CASSQAGTMNTEAFF; DNA: TGTGCCAGCAGCCAAGCCGGGACAATGAACACTGAAGCTTTCTTT; J: TRBJ1-1; length: 15; V: TRBV3-1/TRBV3-2; D: .; size: few
CDR3: CASSPSAGSMMGEQFF; DNA: TGTGCCAGCTCACCATCTGCGGGCTCGATGATGGGTGAGCAGTTCTTC; J: TRBJ2-1; length: 16; V: TRBV18; D: .; size: .
CDR3: CASSSLLPYDRGPSYGYTF; DNA: TGTGCCAGCAGTTCACTCCTCCCCTATGACAGGGGGCCCAGCTATGGCTACACCTTC; J: TRBJ1-2; length: 19; V: TRBV27; D: TRBD1; size: .
CDR3: CASSFAGYYGYTF; DNA: TGTGCCAGCAGCTTCGCGGGGTACTATGGCTACACCTTC; J: TRBJ1-2; length: 13; V: TRBV5-4; D: .; size: .
CDR3: CATRRGNSPLHF; DNA: TGTGCCACCCGGAGGGGAAATTCACCCCTCCACTTT; J: TRBJ1-6; length: 12; V: TRBV2; D: .; size: .
CDR3: CASSSSPGSLQETQYF; DNA: TGTGCCAGCAGCTCATCCCCGGGAAGCCTCCAAGAGACCCAGTACTTC; J: TRBJ2-5; length: 16; V: TRBV7-7; D: .; size: .
CDR3: CASSLGTGDNQPQHF; DNA: TGTGCCAGCAGCTTAGGAACAGGGGACAATCAGCCCCAGCATTTT; J: TRBJ1-5; length: 15; V: TRBV7-8; D: TRBD1; size: .
CDR3: CASSNIRDRGNYGYTF; DNA: TGTGCCAGCTCAAATATCCGGGACAGGGGGAACTATGGCTACACCTTC; J: TRBJ1-2; length: 16; V: TRBV18; D: TRBD1; size: once
CDR3: CASSRGLAGADTQYF; DNA: TGTGCCAGCAGCCGAGGACTAGCTGGCGCAGATACGCAGTATTTT; J: TRBJ2-3; length: 15; V: TRBV3-1/TRBV3-2; D: TRBD2; size: .
CDR3: CASSPLTGSKFDSPLHF; DNA: TGTGCCAGCAGTCCGTTGACAGGGAGTAAATTCGATTCACCCCTCCACTTT; J: TRBJ1-6; length: 17; V: TRBV6-6; D: TRBD1; size: .
CDR3: CASSLGQGSLYEQYF; DNA: TGTGCCAGCAGCTTGGGTCAGGGCAGCCTCTACGAGCAGTACTTC; J: TRBJ2-7; length: 15; V: TRBV5-5; D: .; size: .
CDR3: CASSLEGTQYF; DNA: TGCGCCAGCAGCTTAGAGGGCACCCAGTACTTC; J: TRBJ2-5; length: 11; V: TRBV5-1; D: .; size: once
CDR3: CASSRHANEQFF; DNA: TGTGCCAGTAGTCGACATGCCAATGAGCAGTTCTTC; J: TRBJ2-1; length: 12; V: TRBV19; D: .; size: once
CDR3: CASSLEAGMNTEAFF; DNA: TGTGCCAGCAGCCTGGAGGCGGGGATGAACACTGAAGCTTTCTTT; J: TRBJ1-1; length: 15; V: TRBV11-2; D: .; size: .
CDR3: CASSPKVSGGLDTQYF; DNA: TGCGCCAGCAGCCCGAAAGTGAGCGGGGGGTTAGATACGCAGTATTTT; J: TRBJ2-3; length: 16; V: TRBV4-1; D: TRBD2; size: .
CDR3: CASSCLAGVDIMLWGANYGYTF; DNA: TGTGCCAGCAGTTGCCTGGCAGGGGTCGACATTATGTTGTGGGGTGCTAACTATGGCTACACCTTC; J: TRBJ1-2; length: 22; V: TRBV27; D: .; size: .
CDR3: CASSSPPSSPGSWRNTIYF; DNA: TGCGCCAGCAGCTCACCTCCCTCTTCGCCGGGGTCGTGGCGAAACACCATATATTTT; J: TRBJ1-3; length: 19; V: TRBV4-1; D: .; size: few
CDR3: CASSLGTGSRDGVYSNQPQHF; DNA: TGTGCCAGCAGTTTAGGCACAGGTTCAAGGGATGGTGTATATAGCAATCAGCCCCAGCATTTT; J: TRBJ1-5; length: 21; V: TRBV6-2/TRBV6-3; D: .; size: .
CDR3: CASSGGEVYGYTF; DNA: TGTGCCAGCAGCGGGGGGGAGGTCTATGGCTACACCTTC; J: TRBJ1-2; length: 13; V: TRBV6-6; D: .; size: .
CDR3: CASSTYREGTEAFF; DNA: TGTGCCAGCAGTACATACAGGGAAGGGACTGAAGCTTTCTTT; J: TRBJ1-1; length: 14; V: TRBV6-5; D: .; size: .
CDR3: CASSVGNTIYF; DNA: TGCGCCAGCAGCGTCGGAAACACCATATATTTT; J: TRBJ1-3; length: 11; V: TRBV10-1; D: .; size: .
CDR3: CASRLLAGVLEQFF; DNA: TGCGCCAGCAGACTACTAGCGGGGGTTCTTGAGCAGTTCTTC; J: TRBJ2-1; length: 14; V: TRBV5-1; D: TRBD2; size: .
CDR3: CASCVAGAYNEQFF; DNA: TGCGCCAGCTGCGTGGCAGGGGCCTACAATGAGCAGTTCTTC; J: TRBJ2-1; length: 14; V: TRBV5-1; D: .; size: .
CDR3: CASSHISTGNEKLFF; DNA: TGTGCCAGCAGCCATATATCGACAGGGAACGAAAAACTGTTTTTT; J: TRBJ1-4; length: 15; V: TRBV3-1/TRBV3-2; D: TRBD1; size: .
CDR3: CASGLVPRQGRITQETQYF; DNA: TGTGCTAGTGGTTTGGTACCCCGACAGGGCAGAATAACCCAAGAGACCCAGTACTTC; J: TRBJ2-5; length: 19; V: TRBV12-5; D: TRBD1; size: .